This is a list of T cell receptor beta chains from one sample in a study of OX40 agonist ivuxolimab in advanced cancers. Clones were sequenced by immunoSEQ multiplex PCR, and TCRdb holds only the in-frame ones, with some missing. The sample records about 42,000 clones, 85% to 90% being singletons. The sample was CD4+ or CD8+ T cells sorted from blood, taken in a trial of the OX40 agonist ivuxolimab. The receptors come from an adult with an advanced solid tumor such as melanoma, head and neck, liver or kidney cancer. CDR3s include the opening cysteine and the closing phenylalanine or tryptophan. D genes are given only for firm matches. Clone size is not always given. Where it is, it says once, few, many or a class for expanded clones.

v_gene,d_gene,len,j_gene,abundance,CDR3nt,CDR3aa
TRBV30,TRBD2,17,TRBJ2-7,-,TGTGCCTGGAAGCAAACAATTGGACTAGCGGGATTATACGAGCAGTACTTC,CAWKQTIGLAGLYEQYF
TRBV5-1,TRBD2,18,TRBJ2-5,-,TGCGCCAGCAGCCTCGGGACTAGCGGGAGTAATTCAGGGGAGACCCAGTACTTC,CASSLGTSGSNSGETQYF
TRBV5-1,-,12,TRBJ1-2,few,TGCGCCAGCAGCTTGGACAGCTATGGCTACACCTTC,CASSLDSYGYTF
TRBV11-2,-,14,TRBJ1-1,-,TGTGCCAGCAGCTTAGCAGGGCCCCACACTGAAGCTTTCTTT,CASSLAGPHTEAFF
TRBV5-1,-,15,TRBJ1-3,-,TGCGCCAGCAGCTTGGGCCGGGCTTCTGGAAACACCATATATTTT,CASSLGRASGNTIYF
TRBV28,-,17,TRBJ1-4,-,TGTGCCAGCAGTCCCCACCGGACAGAAACAACTAATGAAAAACTGTTTTTT,CASSPHRTETTNEKLFF
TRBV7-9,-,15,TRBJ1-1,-,TGTGCCAGCAGCTTAGACTCAAGGGGGAACACTGAAGCTTTCTTT,CASSLDSRGNTEAFF
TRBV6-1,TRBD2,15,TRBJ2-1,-,TGTGCCAGCAGTGCACTAGCGGCCTACATCAATGAGCAGTTCTTC,CASSALAAYINEQFF
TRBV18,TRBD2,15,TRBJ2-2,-,TGTGCCAGCTCACCGACTAGCGGCAACACCGGGGAGCTGTTTTTT,CASSPTSGNTGELFF
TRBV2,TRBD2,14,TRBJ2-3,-,TGTGCCAGCACGGGAGGGACGTACACAGATACGCAGTATTTT,CASTGGTYTDTQYF
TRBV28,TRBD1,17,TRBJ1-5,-,TGTGCCAGCAAGTCCGGGACAGGTGGGGGTAGGGATCAGCCCCAGCATTTT,CASKSGTGGGRDQPQHF
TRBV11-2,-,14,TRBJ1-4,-,TGTGCCAGCAGCATCGGACGCGGCGGGGAAAAACTGTTTTTT,CASSIGRGGEKLFF
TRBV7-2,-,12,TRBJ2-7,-,TGTGCCAGCAGCTTAGCTGTGGAAGGGCAGTACTTC,CASSLAVEGQYF
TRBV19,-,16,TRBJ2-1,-,TGTGCCAGTAGCTCCCCAGGGCGACAGGCGCGGAATGAGCAGTTCTTC,CASSSPGRQARNEQFF
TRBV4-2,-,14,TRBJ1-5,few,TGTGCCAGCAGCCAAGACAGGGGCAATCAGCCCCAGCATTTT,CASSQDRGNQPQHF
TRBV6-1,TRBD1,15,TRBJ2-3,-,TGTGCCAGCAGTGAAACGGGACAGGCCACAGATACGCAGTATTTT,CASSETGQATDTQYF
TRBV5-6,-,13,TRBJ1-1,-,TGTGCCAGCAGCCGTATATTGAACACTGAAGCTTTCTTT,CASSRILNTEAFF
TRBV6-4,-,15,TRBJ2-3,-,TGTGCCAGCAGTCCAACGGGAGTTGTGACAGATACGCAGTATTTT,CASSPTGVVTDTQYF
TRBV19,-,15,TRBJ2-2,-,TGTGCCAGTAGAGCAGGGTCGTCGAACACCGGGGAGCTGTTTTTT,CASRAGSSNTGELFF
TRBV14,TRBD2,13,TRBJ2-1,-,TGTGCCAGCAGCATCTACCTAGCGGATGAGCAGTTCTTC,CASSIYLADEQFF
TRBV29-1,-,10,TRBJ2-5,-,TGCAGCGTTGGGGAAGAGACCCAGTACTTC,CSVGEETQYF
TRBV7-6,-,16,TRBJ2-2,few,TGTGCCAGCACCCTTGTCGGGGGGCTGAACACCGGGGAGCTGTTTTTT,CASTLVGGLNTGELFF
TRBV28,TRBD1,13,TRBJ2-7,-,TGTGCCAGCAGGGGACAGGGATTTCACGAGCAGTACTTC,CASRGQGFHEQYF
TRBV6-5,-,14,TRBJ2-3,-,TGTGCCAGCAGCCGGGACACTAGCACAGATACGCAGTATTTT,CASSRDTSTDTQYF
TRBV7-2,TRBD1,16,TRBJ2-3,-,TGTGCCAGCAGCTTAGGAGTGGGGACAGGGGCAGATACGCAGTATTTT,CASSLGVGTGADTQYF
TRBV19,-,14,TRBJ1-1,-,TGTGCCAGTAGTATACGGCAGGGGAACACTGAAGCTTTCTTT,CASSIRQGNTEAFF
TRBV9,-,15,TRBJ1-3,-,TGTGCCAGCAGCGTAGATCGGGCCGGGGGAAACACCATATATTTT,CASSVDRAGGNTIYF
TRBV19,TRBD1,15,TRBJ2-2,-,TGTGCCAGTAGTCTCAGGGGGCTGGACACCGGGGAGCTGTTTTTT,CASSLRGLDTGELFF
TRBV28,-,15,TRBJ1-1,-,TGTGCCAGCAGTTTATTGTCGGAGGTGAACACTGAAGCTTTCTTT,CASSLLSEVNTEAFF
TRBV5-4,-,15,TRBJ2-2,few,TGTGCCAGCAGCCTGGTGGGACAGAACACCGGGGAGCTGTTTTTT,CASSLVGQNTGELFF
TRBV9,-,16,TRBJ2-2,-,TGTGCCAGCAGCGTAGGGATAGCTTCGAACACCGGGGAGCTGTTTTTT,CASSVGIASNTGELFF
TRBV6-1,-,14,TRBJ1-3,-,TGTGCCAGCAGTACCGGGACCGTTGGAAACACCATATATTTT,CASSTGTVGNTIYF
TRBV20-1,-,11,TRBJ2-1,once,TGCAGTGCTCGCCGAAACAATGAGCAGTTCTTC,CSARRNNEQFF
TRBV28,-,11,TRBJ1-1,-,TGTGCCAGCAGTTTAGAAGAGAAAGCTTTCTTT,CASSLEEKAFF
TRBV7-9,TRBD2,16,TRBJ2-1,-,TGTGCCAGCAGCTCCGGGACTAGCGGGAGTTCCGATGAGCAGTTCTTC,CASSSGTSGSSDEQFF
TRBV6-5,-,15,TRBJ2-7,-,TGTGCCAGCAGTTACTCGAATTGGGGCCTGGCAGAGCAGTACTTC,CASSYSNWGLAEQYF
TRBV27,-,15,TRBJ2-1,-,TGTGCCAGCAGGAAAGGGCCCCTAACCTACAATGAGCAGTTCTTC,CASRKGPLTYNEQFF
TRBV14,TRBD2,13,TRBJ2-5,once,TGTGCCAGCAGCCGACTAGCACAAGAGACCCAGTACTTC,CASSRLAQETQYF
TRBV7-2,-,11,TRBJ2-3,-,TGTGCCAGCAGCTTCGCAGATACGCAGTATTTT,CASSFADTQYF
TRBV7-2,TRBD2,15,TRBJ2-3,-,TGTGCCAGCAGCTTGGTAGCGGGAGCCACAGATACGCAGTATTTT,CASSLVAGATDTQYF
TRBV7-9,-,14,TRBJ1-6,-,TGTGCCAGCAGCTCCGGGACCGTCAATTCACCCCTCCACTTT,CASSSGTVNSPLHF
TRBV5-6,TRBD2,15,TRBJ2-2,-,TGTGCCAGCAGCTTGTGGGAGGGCCCCTACGGGGAGCTGTTTTTT,CASSLWEGPYGELFF
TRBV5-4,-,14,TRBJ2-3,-,TGTGCCAGCAGCTCGGGACTTCACACAGATACGCAGTATTTT,CASSSGLHTDTQYF
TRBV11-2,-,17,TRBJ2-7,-,TGTGCCAGCAGCCCGACCTCCACACAACCTCGCTCCTACGAGCAATACTTC,CASSPTSTQPRSYEQYF
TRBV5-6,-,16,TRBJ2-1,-,TGTGCCAGCAGCTTGAAGGCAGCAGATACCTACAATGAGCAGTTCTTC,CASSLKAADTYNEQFF
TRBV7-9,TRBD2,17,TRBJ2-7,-,TGTGCCAGCAGCTCGCAATTTCGGGGGGAAAACTCCTACGAGCAGTACTTC,CASSSQFRGENSYEQYF
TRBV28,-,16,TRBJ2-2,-,TGTGCCAGCAGTTCCATCGATTTTTTGAACACCGGGGAGCTGTTTTTT,CASSSIDFLNTGELFF
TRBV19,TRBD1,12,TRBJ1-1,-,TGTGCCAGTAGCCCTAGACAGGGCGAAGCTTTCTTT,CASSPRQGEAFF
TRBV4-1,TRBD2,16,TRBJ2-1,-,TGCGCCAGCAGCCAAGGTGATAGCGGGGAACCCAATGAGCAGTTCTTC,CASSQGDSGEPNEQFF
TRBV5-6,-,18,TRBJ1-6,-,TGTGCCAGCAGCTTGAACGGAAATCCTAGCTCCTATAATTCACCCCTCCACTTT,CASSLNGNPSSYNSPLHF
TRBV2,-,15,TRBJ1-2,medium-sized,TGTGCCAGCAGTGAATCCGGGTTGAGGGACTATGGCTACACCTTC,CASSESGLRDYGYTF
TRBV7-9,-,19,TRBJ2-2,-,TGTGCCAGCATCCGGCTGGGGCGGCCAGGCACGTCGAACACCGGGGAGCTGTTTTTT,CASIRLGRPGTSNTGELFF
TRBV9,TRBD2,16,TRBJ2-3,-,TGTGCCAGCAGCGTAGGACTAGCGGCTAGCACAGATACGCAGTATTTT,CASSVGLAASTDTQYF
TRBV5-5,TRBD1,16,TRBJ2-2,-,TGTGCCAGCAGCCCTCGGGGACAGGCCAACGAGAGGGAGCTGTTTTTT,CASSPRGQANERELFF
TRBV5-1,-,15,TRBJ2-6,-,TGCGCCAGCAGCAGACAGATCTCTGGGGCCAACGTCCTGACTTTC,CASSRQISGANVLTF
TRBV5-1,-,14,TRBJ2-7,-,TGCGCCAGCAGCTCCGACGGGGTACACTACGAGCAGTACTTC,CASSSDGVHYEQYF
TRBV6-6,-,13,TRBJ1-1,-,TGTGCCAGCAACCCAAACAGGTATACTGAAGCTTTCTTT,CASNPNRYTEAFF
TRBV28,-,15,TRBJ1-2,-,TGTGCCAGCAGCCCAGACAGTGTTTGGGACTATGGCTACACCTTC,CASSPDSVWDYGYTF
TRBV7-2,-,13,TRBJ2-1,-,TGTGCCAGCACCGCAGGGTTAGGCAATGAGCAGTTCTTC,CASTAGLGNEQFF